This T cell receptor beta chain stems from a study of blood T cells in healthy people across ages. A J-beta primer mix and a sample-barcoded 5' primer were used in a second PCR of roughly 6 to 11 cycles. TCRdb used MiXCR to reprocess the 5' RACE reads, holding one entry per CDR3 protein. In the table there are about a million distinct CDR3 sequences, about 44% of which are singletons. CDR1 and CDR2 from the germline V gene are SGHTA and FQGNSA. V was pared by 3 bases and J by 2 bases, with 1 base of the junction left unmatched. This CDR3 is 14 amino acids long. This clonotype has a count of ten or more.

This clonotype originated in a man aged 25-40 years in good health. This chain uses TRBV7-2 with TRBJ2-3; 8 positions match TRBD1. Sequencing input: blood. CDR3 sequence reads: CASSLDRATDTQYF. The DNA for the CDR3 is TGTGCCAGCAGCTTGGACAGGGCCACAGATACGCAGTATTTT.